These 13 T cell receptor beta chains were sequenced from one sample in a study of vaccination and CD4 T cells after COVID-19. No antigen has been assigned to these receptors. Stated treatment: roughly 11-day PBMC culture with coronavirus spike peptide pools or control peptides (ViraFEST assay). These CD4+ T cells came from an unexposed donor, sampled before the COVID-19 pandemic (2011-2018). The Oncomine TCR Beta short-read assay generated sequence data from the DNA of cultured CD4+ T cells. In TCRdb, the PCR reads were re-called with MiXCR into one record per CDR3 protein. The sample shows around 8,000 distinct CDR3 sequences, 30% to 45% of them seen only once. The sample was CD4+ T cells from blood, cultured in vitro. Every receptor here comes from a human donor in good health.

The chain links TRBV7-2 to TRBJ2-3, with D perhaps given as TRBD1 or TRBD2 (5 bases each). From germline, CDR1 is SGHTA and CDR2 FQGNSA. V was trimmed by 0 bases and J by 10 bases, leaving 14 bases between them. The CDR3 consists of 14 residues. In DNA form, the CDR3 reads TGTGCCAGCAGCTTAGCGAGTGGGGCGGGTGCGCAGTATTTT. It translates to CASSLASGAGAQYF.

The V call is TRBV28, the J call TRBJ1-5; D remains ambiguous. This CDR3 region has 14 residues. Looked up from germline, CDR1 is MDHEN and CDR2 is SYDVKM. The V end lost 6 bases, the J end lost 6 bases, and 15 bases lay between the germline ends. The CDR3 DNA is TGTGCCAGCAGCGAGTCGGACTTCGGTCAGCCCCAGCATTTT. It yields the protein CASSESDFGQPQHF.

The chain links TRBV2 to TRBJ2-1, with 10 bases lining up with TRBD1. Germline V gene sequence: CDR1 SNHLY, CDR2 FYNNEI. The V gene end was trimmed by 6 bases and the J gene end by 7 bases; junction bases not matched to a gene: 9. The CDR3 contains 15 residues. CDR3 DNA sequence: TGTGCCAGCAGCGTGGACAGGGGGGTTTTGAATGAGCAGTTCTTC. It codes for CASSVDRGVLNEQFF.

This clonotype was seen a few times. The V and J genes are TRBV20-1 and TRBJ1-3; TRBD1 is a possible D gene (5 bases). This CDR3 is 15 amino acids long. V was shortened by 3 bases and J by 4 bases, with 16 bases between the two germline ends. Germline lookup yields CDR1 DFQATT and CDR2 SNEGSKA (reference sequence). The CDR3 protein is CSASRQSSAGNTIYF. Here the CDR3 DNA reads TGCAGTGCTAGTAGACAGAGTTCGGCAGGAAACACCATATATTTT.

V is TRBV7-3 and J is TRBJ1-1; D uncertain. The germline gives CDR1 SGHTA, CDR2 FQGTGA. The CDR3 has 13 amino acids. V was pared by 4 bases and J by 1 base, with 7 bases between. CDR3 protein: CASSSQQNTEAFF. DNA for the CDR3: TGTGCCAGCAGCTCCCAACAGAACACTGAAGCTTTCTTT.

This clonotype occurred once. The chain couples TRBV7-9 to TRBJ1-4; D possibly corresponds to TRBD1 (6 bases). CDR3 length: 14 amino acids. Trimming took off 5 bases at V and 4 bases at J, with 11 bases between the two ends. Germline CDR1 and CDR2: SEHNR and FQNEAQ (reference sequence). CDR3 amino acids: CASSRTADNEKLFF. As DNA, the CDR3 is TGTGCCAGCAGCCGGACAGCTGATAATGAAAAACTGTTTTTT.

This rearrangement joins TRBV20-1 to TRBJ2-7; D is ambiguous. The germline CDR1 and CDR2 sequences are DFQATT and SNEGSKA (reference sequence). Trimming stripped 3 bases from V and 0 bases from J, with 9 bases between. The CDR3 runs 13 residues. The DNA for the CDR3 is TGCAGTGCTAGGTGGCTCGGCTCCTACGAGCAGTACTTC. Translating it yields CSARWLGSYEQYF.

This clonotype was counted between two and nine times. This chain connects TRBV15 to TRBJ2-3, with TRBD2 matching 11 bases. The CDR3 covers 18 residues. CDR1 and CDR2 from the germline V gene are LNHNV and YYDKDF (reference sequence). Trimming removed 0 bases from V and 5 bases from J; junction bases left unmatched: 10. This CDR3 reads CATSRDFLAGGRGDTQYF. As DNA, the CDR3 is TGTGCCACCAGCAGAGATTTTTTAGCGGGGGGGCGAGGAGATACGCAGTATTTT. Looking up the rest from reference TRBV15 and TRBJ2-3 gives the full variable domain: DAMVIQNPRYQVTQFGKPVTLSCSQTLNHNVMYWYQQKSSQAPKLLFHYYDKDFNNEADTPDNFQSRRPNTSFCFLDIRSPGLGDTAMYLCATSRDFLAGGRGDTQYFGPGTRLTVL.

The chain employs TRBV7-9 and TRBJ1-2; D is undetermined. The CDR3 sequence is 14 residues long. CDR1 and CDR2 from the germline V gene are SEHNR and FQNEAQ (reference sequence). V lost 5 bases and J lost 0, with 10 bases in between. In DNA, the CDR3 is TGTGCCAGCAGCCAGGCTGGCGCTAACTATGGCTACACCTTC. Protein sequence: CASSQAGANYGYTF.

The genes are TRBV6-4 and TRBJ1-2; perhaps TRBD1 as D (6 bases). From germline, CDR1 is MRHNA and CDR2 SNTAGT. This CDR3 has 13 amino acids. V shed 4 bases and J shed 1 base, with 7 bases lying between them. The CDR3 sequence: CASSVGGNYGYTF. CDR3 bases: TGTGCCAGCAGTGTAGGGGGTAACTATGGCTACACCTTC.

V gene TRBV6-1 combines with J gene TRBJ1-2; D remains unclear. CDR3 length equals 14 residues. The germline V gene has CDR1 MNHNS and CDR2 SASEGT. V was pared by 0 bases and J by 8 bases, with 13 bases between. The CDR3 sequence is CASSEAIGFGGYTF. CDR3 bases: TGTGCCAGCAGTGAAGCTATAGGTTTCGGAGGCTACACCTTC.

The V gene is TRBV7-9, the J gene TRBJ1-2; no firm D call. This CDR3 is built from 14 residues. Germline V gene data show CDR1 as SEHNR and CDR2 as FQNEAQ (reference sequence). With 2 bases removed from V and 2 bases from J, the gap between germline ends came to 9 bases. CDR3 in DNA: TGTGCCAGCAGCTTAACGAATTTAAACTATGGCTACACCTTC. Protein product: CASSLTNLNYGYTF.

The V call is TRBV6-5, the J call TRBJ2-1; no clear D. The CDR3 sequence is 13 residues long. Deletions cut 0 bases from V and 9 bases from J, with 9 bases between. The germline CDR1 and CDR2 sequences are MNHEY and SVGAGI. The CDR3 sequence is CASSYSRVSEQFF. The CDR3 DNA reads TGTGCCAGCAGTTACTCAAGAGTTTCTGAGCAGTTCTTC.